Shown below are 5 T cell receptor beta chains from a single sample sequenced in a study of beta chain features in type 1 diabetes. Study outcomes and limitations: Patients with Type 1 diabetes showed moderately but significantly shorter TCRB CDR3s in all four CD4+ subsets.

Expressed TCRB transcripts were sequenced after all isolated RNA was converted to cDNA. Sequenced by immunoSEQ multiplex PCR; TCRdb stores in-frame clones only, minus some. Of hundreds of thousands of clones listed, roughly 13% are singletons. These receptors' antigens are unknown. Sequencing input: naive CD4+ T cells from blood. Every receptor here comes from a man between 18 and 35 years old with type 1 diabetes.

This clone occurred once. The V gene is TRBV9, the J gene TRBJ1-2; 7 bases match TRBD1. Germline-derived CDR1 and CDR2 are SGDLS and YYNGEE. This CDR3 region has 14 residues. V gave up 4 bases and J gave up 2 bases; unmatched junction bases: 5. In nucleotides, the CDR3 is TGTGCCAGCAGCCCGGGACAGCCAAACTATGGCTACACCTTC. Residues: CASSPGQPNYGYTF.

V and J are TRBV9 and TRBJ2-1; perhaps TRBD1 as D (6 bases). The CDR3 totals 18 residues. V lost 3 bases, J lost 0 bases, and 19 bases lay in between. Germline assignment: CDR1 SGDLS and CDR2 YYNGEE. CDR3 nucleotides: TGTGCCAGCAGCGCCCGTGCCGGGACAACAAGCTCCTACAATGAGCAGTTCTTC. Encoded protein: CASSARAGTTSSYNEQFF. Combining the CDR3 with reference TRBV9 and TRBJ2-1 gives the whole variable domain DSGVTQTPKHLITATGQRVTLRCSPRSGDLSVYWYQQSLDQGLQFLIQYYNGEERAKGNILERFSAQQFPDLHSELNLSSLELGDSALYFCASSARAGTTSSYNEQFFGPGTRLTVL.

A few counts support this clone. The chain carries TRBV29-1 and TRBJ1-5; 10 bases fit TRBD1. This CDR3 region has 14 residues. The V segment lost 4 bases and the J segment 5 bases; nucleotides outside the gene matches: 5. CDR1 and CDR2 (germline): SQVTM, ANQGSEA. In DNA form, the CDR3 reads TGCAGCGTTGGGGGGACAGGGGTGGATCAGCCCCAGCATTTT. It encodes CSVGGTGVDQPQHF. Full variable domain (remainder filled in from reference TRBV29-1 and TRBJ1-5): SAVISQKPSRDICQRGTSLTIQCQVDSQVTMMFWYRQQPGQSLTLIATANQGSEATYESGFVIDKFPISRPNLTFSTLTVSNMSPEDSSIYLCSVGGTGVDQPQHFGDGTRLSIL.

The chain employs TRBV28 and TRBJ2-4, with D hard to call. Germline CDR1 is MDHEN and CDR2 is SYDVKM. This CDR3 is 14 amino acids long. Trimming took off 2 bases at V and 5 bases at J, with 10 bases between the two ends. CDR3 sequence: CASSLRAGQNIQYF. The CDR3 DNA is TGTGCCAGCAGTTTAAGGGCAGGACAAAACATTCAGTACTTC.

The rearrangement links TRBV5-1 to TRBJ2-3; D uncertain. The V end was cut by 0 bases, the J end by 2 bases, with 7 bases between. This CDR3 region has 14 residues. Germline V gene data show CDR1 as SGHRS and CDR2 as YFSETQ. The DNA of the CDR3 is TGCGCCAGCAGCTTGGATTCCCACACAGATACGCAGTATTTT. Amino acid sequence: CASSLDSHTDTQYF.